These 31 T cell receptor beta chains were all obtained from the same sample, sequenced in a study of T cells after yellow fever vaccination. TCRdb re-called the 5' RACE reads through MiXCR, storing one row per CDR3 protein. The data contain some 300,000 distinct CDR3 sequences, around 10% of them singletons. The specimen was CD4+ T cells sorted from PBMCs, collected 5 days after the yellow fever booster vaccination. Receptors were obtained from a man between 18 and 29 years old who received the YFV17D yellow fever vaccine.

This sequence joins TRBV29-1 and TRBJ2-5; D may be TRBD2 (6 bases). V was clipped by 4 bases and J by 2 bases, with 14 bases between them. The CDR3 loop spans 14 amino acids. Germline V gene data show CDR1 as SQVTM and CDR2 as ANQGSEA. CDR3 sequence: CSVALATGQETQYF. As DNA, the CDR3 is TGCAGCGTTGCCCTAGCGACGGGGCAAGAGACCCAGTACTTC.

The CDR3 region has the DNA TGTGCCAGCAAATATTTAGCGGGGAAACAAGAGACCCAGTACTTC. Translation gives CASKYLAGKQETQYF. V is TRBV6-5 and J is TRBJ2-5; TRBD2 matches 8 bases. With V trimmed by 7 bases and J by 2 bases, 9 bases remained unmatched. Germline V gives CDR1 MNHEY, CDR2 SVGAGI. The CDR3 consists of 15 residues.

This clonotype has more than one count but fewer than ten. The chain couples TRBV30 to TRBJ2-6; no firm D call. Between the trimmed V and J ends, which lost 3 bases and 1 base, there was a span of 7 bases. CDR3 size: 14 residues. Germline-derived CDR1 and CDR2 are GTSNPN and SVGIG (reference sequence). The DNA of the CDR3 is TGTGCCTGGAGAGGTCCATCTGGGGCCAACGTCCTGACTTTC. It is translated as CAWRGPSGANVLTF.

This clonotype has more than one count but fewer than ten. This chain joins TRBV5-1 and TRBJ2-5, with D perhaps TRBD2 (7 bases). The CDR3 spans 15 residues. Per the germline V gene, CDR1 is SGHRS and CDR2 is YFSETQ. Trimming cost V 1 base and J 2 bases, with 12 bases left between them. CDR3 in amino acids: CASSLRGAGQETQYF. In DNA, the CDR3 is TGCGCCAGCAGCTTGCGGGGGGCAGGGCAAGAGACCCAGTACTTC.

The genes are TRBV11-1 and TRBJ2-2; no clear D gene. V dropped 1 base and J dropped 7 bases, with 7 bases sitting between them. Germline V CDR1 and CDR2: SGHAT, FQDESV (reference sequence). This CDR3 spans 13 amino acids. CDR3 region: CASSLELYGELFF. The DNA for the CDR3 is TGTGCCAGCAGCTTAGAGCTGTACGGGGAGCTGTTTTTT.

In its sample, this clonotype was seen a few times. The CDR3 DNA reads TGTGCCATCAGTGGACAGGGGAGAGTTTCCACAGATACGCAGTATTTT. Protein sequence: CAISGQGRVSTDTQYF. The rearrangement links TRBV10-3 to TRBJ2-3; 8 nucleotides agree with TRBD1. J gave up 2 bases and V 4 bases, and 8 bases lay outside the gene matches. The CDR3 consists of 16 residues. Germline V gives CDR1 ENHRY, CDR2 SYGVKD.

The chain recombines TRBV20-1 with TRBJ2-3; a possible D gene is TRBD1 (7 bases). Germline assignment: CDR1 DFQATT and CDR2 SNEGSKA (reference sequence). V lost 3 bases and J 7 bases, leaving 17 bases between the germline ends. This CDR3 has 14 amino acids. CDR3 DNA: TGCAGTGCTAGGGAGATGACAGGGAGGTATACGCAGTATTTT. This gives the protein CSAREMTGRYTQYF.

The genes are TRBV7-2 and TRBJ2-5; possible D gene TRBD2, 6 bases. Trimming took off 5 bases at V and 5 bases at J, with 21 bases between the two ends. Looked up from germline, CDR1 is SGHTA and CDR2 is FQGNSA. This CDR3 is 16 amino acids long. The DNA of the CDR3 is TGTGCCAGCAGCGCCCAGATTGCGCGGGGCATCGAGACCCAGTACTTC. Residues: CASSAQIARGIETQYF.

CDR3 coding DNA: TGTGCCATCAGTGACGCGGGGAGGGGCGAGCCCCAGCATTTT. It translates to CAISDAGRGEPQHF. The V call is TRBV10-3, the J call TRBJ1-5, with a possible D match to TRBD1 (5 bases). The CDR3 has 14 amino acids. Germline-derived CDR1 and CDR2 are ENHRY and SYGVKD. Trimming took 3 bases from V and 8 from J, leaving 14 bases between them.

V usage is TRBV5-5 and J usage is TRBJ2-7, with D tentatively TRBD2 (6 bases). CDR3 length: 15 amino acids. Trimming shortened V by 2 bases and J by 0 bases, and 12 bases separated the two germline ends. Germline CDR1 reads SGHKS; CDR2 reads YYEKEE (reference sequence). CDR3 loop: CASSFNPGGSYEQYF. The CDR3 bases are TGTGCCAGCAGCTTTAACCCCGGGGGCTCCTACGAGCAGTACTTC. Variable domain in full (rest from reference TRBV5-5 and TRBJ2-7): DAGVTQSPTHLIKTRGQQVTLRCSPISGHKSVSWYQQVLGQGPQFIFQYYEKEERGRGNFPDRFSARQFPNYSSELNVNALLLGDSALYLCASSFNPGGSYEQYFGPGTRLTVT.

There are a few counts of this clonotype. This chain links TRBV29-1 with TRBJ2-7, with D possibly matching TRBD1 (5 bases). Trimming removed 4 bases at V and 6 bases at J, with 13 bases between. Germline loops: CDR1 SQVTM, CDR2 ANQGSEA. The CDR3 loop spans 12 amino acids. The CDR3 DNA sequence: TGCAGCGTTGGCAGGGTGGATTCCGAGCAGTACTTC. Translation: CSVGRVDSEQYF.

The gene calls are TRBV9 and TRBJ1-4; D is ambiguous. Germline-derived CDR1 and CDR2 are SGDLS and YYNGEE. The CDR3 sequence is 13 residues long. V lost 3 bases and J 4 bases, leaving 7 bases between the germline ends. The CDR3 spells CASSASFNEKLFF. CDR3 nucleotide sequence: TGTGCCAGCAGCGCCTCATTTAATGAAAAACTGTTTTTT. The full variable domain, with the rest looked up from reference TRBV9 and TRBJ1-4, is DSGVTQTPKHLITATGQRVTLRCSPRSGDLSVYWYQQSLDQGLQFLIQYYNGEERAKGNILERFSAQQFPDLHSELNLSSLELGDSALYFCASSASFNEKLFFGSGTQLSVL.

This clonotype has just a few counts. The CDR3 is CSVPQQGTETQYF. CDR3 sequence (DNA): TGCAGTGTTCCCCAACAGGGGACGGAGACCCAGTACTTC. V usage is TRBV20-1 and J usage is TRBJ2-5; the match to TRBD1 covers 7 bases. The CDR3 has 13 amino acids. V was clipped by 7 bases and J by 5 bases; unmatched bases: 10. Per germline, CDR1 DFQATT and CDR2 SNEGSKA (reference sequence).

This clonotype came up a few times. V is TRBV27 and J is TRBJ1-2, with 11 bases lining up with TRBD1. The CDR3 consists of 17 residues. Per the germline V gene, CDR1 is MNHEY and CDR2 is SMNVEV (reference sequence). The junction had 12 bases not matched to a gene; V was cut back by 5 bases and J by 4 bases. The CDR3 bases are TGTGCCAGCAGTACCTGGACAGGGGGCAACATAGGCTATGGCTACACCTTC. Amino acid sequence: CASSTWTGGNIGYGYTF.

V and J are TRBV7-2 and TRBJ2-3; TRBD2 matches 7 bases. The ends lost 5 bases at V and 4 bases at J; junction bases unmatched: 12. CDR3 length equals 16 residues. Germline assignment: CDR1 SGHTA and CDR2 FQGNSA. CDR3 amino acids: CASSPVVQRGADTQYF. The CDR3 DNA reads TGTGCCAGCAGCCCAGTCGTGCAGCGGGGAGCAGATACGCAGTATTTT.

This clonotype was observed a few times. CDR3 DNA: TGTGCCAGCAGTGGCCCCAGTGCTAACTATGGCTACACCTTC. As protein: CASSGPSANYGYTF. The V and J genes are TRBV2 and TRBJ1-2; D ambiguous. Trimming left V 4 bases short and J 0 bases short, with 9 bases between. CDR1 and CDR2 (germline): SNHLY, FYNNEI. This CDR3 comprises 14 residues.

This clonotype showed up just a few times. The chain recombines TRBV6-2 or TRBV6-3 with TRBJ2-7, with 8 bases aligning to TRBD1. Per the germline V gene, CDR1 is MNHEY and CDR2 is SVGEGT. The CDR3 is 14 amino acids. Unmatched junction bases numbered 10, after V lost 10 bases and J lost 2 bases. The CDR3, as DNA: TGTGCCACCTCCTCCGGGACAGGACCCTACGAGCAGTACGTC. Protein: CATSSGTGPYEQYV.

The chain employs TRBV12-3 or TRBV12-4 and TRBJ1-6; TRBD1 might be the D (6 bases). V was clipped by 6 bases and J by 0 bases, with 9 bases between them. The CDR3 runs 15 residues. The CDR3 spells CASRQGGSYNSPLHF. In DNA, the CDR3 is TGTGCCAGCAGACAGGGAGGCTCCTATAATTCACCCCTCCACTTT.

This clonotype was recorded at least ten times. V gene TRBV7-9 combines with J gene TRBJ1-2; D is undetermined. The germline V gene has CDR1 SEHNR and CDR2 FQNEAQ (reference sequence). V lost 3 bases, J lost 3 bases, and 5 bases lay in between. This CDR3 region has 12 residues. The CDR3 reads CASSFTDYGYTF. CDR3 DNA: TGTGCCAGCAGCTTCACGGACTATGGCTACACCTTC.

The V call is TRBV6-5, the J call TRBJ1-4; D not resolved. CDR3 length equals 15 residues. In germline, CDR1 is MNHEY, CDR2 SVGAGI. Trimming took off 0 bases at V and 8 bases at J, with 13 bases between the two ends. This chain's CDR3 is CASSYSGLYSEKLFF. The CDR3 DNA follows: TGTGCCAGCAGTTACTCCGGCTTGTATAGCGAAAAACTGTTTTTT.

The genes are TRBV5-1 and TRBJ2-6; 7 nucleotides agree with TRBD1. The CDR3 runs 17 residues. The V and J ends lost 7 bases and 0 bases, in that order; junction bases with no gene match: 10. Germline V gene lookup returns CDR1 SGHRS and CDR2 YFSETQ. CDR3 loop: CASAKGQSGSGANVLTF. CDR3 nucleotides: TGCGCCAGCGCCAAGGGACAGAGTGGCTCTGGGGCCAACGTCCTGACTTTC.

This clonotype was observed a handful of times. This sequence joins TRBV20-1 and TRBJ1-1; D gene ambiguous. V lost 5 bases to trimming and J lost 2 bases, with 12 bases between them. Per the germline V gene, CDR1 is DFQATT and CDR2 is SNEGSKA (reference sequence). The length of the CDR3 is 13 residues. The CDR3 DNA reads as TGCAGTGCTTCCCAATGGGGTAACACTGAAGCTTTCTTT. This translates into CSASQWGNTEAFF.

V is TRBV4-3 and J is TRBJ2-3, with a possible D match to TRBD2 (7 bases). Trimming took off 0 bases at V and 6 bases at J, with 25 bases between the two ends. The CDR3 is made up of 19 amino acids. Germline values: CDR1 LGHNA, CDR2 YSLEER. Here the CDR3 DNA reads TGCGCCAGCAGCCAAGAGTTCCTAAGGTGGAGAGGGAGGGGGGATACGCAGTATTTT. Residues: CASSQEFLRWRGRGDTQYF.

The chain is built from TRBV12-3 or TRBV12-4 and TRBJ2-3; D may be TRBD1 (5 bases). With 6 bases removed from V and 8 bases from J, the gap between germline ends came to 9 bases. The CDR3 extends over 11 amino acids. DNA for the CDR3: TGTGCCAGCAGCCAGGGAACTACGCAGTATTTT. Translating gives CASSQGTTQYF.

Concerning this clonotype: At one end the junction does not follow the germline gene, possibly because of a read error. The chain employs TRBV11-2 and TRBJ2-2; 8 bases agree with TRBD2. The CDR3 is 14 amino acids. The germline gives CDR1 SGHAT, CDR2 FQNNGV. The CDR3 protein is CASSYLRARGELLF. The CDR3 DNA sequence: TGTGCCAGCAGCTATCTCCGGGCGCGGGGGGAGCTGCTTTTT.

This clonotype came up a few times. J is TRBJ2-5 and V is TRBV10-3; 7 nucleotides line up with TRBD2. This CDR3 region has 13 residues. Germline CDR1 ENHRY, CDR2 SYGVKD. After removal of 4 bases from V and 4 bases from J, the junction contained 3 bases not matched to a gene. CDR3 sequence: CAISGLALETQYF. The CDR3 region has the DNA TGTGCCATCAGTGGACTAGCTCTAGAGACCCAGTACTTC.

This clonotype was counted a few times. V and J are TRBV5-5 and TRBJ2-6, with D tentatively TRBD1 (6 bases). Germline CDR1 reads SGHKS; CDR2 reads YYEKEE (reference sequence). The CDR3 contains 18 residues. Deletions cut 4 bases from V and 2 bases from J, with 19 bases between. CDR3 sequence reads: CASSPQGGDGTGANVLTF. The CDR3 coding sequence is TGTGCCAGCAGCCCTCAAGGGGGTGACGGGACTGGGGCCAACGTCCTGACTTTC.

The chain combines TRBV11-1 with TRBJ2-1; D remains ambiguous. Trimming took 1 base from V and 2 from J, leaving 6 bases between them. This CDR3 spans 14 amino acids. The germline V gene has CDR1 SGHAT and CDR2 FQDESV (reference sequence). This CDR3 is CASSLGQTYNEQFF. The CDR3, as DNA: TGTGCCAGCAGCTTAGGGCAGACCTACAATGAGCAGTTCTTC.

The table lists this clonotype with a few counts. V is TRBV20-1 and J is TRBJ1-2, with D perhaps matching TRBD1 (5 bases). V was clipped by 5 bases and J by 5 bases, with 12 bases between them. Germline CDR1 and CDR2: DFQATT and SNEGSKA (reference sequence). The CDR3 is 12 residues long. The DNA for the CDR3 is TGCAGTGCTGGGGACCAACCTTATGGCTACACCTTC. This encodes CSAGDQPYGYTF.

This clonotype has more than one count but fewer than ten. J is TRBJ2-1 and V is TRBV6-1; maybe TRBD2 (5 bases). V lost 5 bases and J 7 bases, leaving 12 bases between the germline ends. CDR1 MNHNS and CDR2 SASEGT come from the germline V gene. The CDR3 contains 13 residues. CDR3 sequence: CASSNRGRNEQFF. Here the CDR3 DNA reads TGTGCCAGCAGTAACAGAGGGCGAAATGAGCAGTTCTTC.

In its sample, this clonotype was seen a few times. This sequence joins TRBV12-5 and TRBJ1-1; maybe TRBD1 (5 bases). CDR1 and CDR2 from the germline V gene are LGHNT and FRNRAP. V dropped 1 base and J dropped 1 base, with 13 bases sitting between them. The CDR3 runs to 16 residues. The CDR3 nucleotides are TGTGCTAGTGGTTTGGCCTTAGGGCAGGGGAACACTGAAGCTTTCTTT. It codes for CASGLALGQGNTEAFF.